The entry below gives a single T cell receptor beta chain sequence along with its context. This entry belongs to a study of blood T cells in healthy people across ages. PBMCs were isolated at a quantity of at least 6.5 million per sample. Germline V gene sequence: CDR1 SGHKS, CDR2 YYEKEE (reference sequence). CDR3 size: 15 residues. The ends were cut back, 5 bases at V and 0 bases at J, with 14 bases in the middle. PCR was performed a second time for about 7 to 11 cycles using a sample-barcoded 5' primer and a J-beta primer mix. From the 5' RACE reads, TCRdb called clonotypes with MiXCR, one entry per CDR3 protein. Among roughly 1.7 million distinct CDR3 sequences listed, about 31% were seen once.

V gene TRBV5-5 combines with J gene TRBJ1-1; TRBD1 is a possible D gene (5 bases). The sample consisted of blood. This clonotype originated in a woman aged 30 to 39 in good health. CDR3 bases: TGTGCCAGCAGGGTGGCAGGGTCCATGAACACTGAAGCTTTCTTT. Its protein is CASRVAGSMNTEAFF.